These 6 T cell receptor beta chains were all obtained from the same sample, sequenced in a study of T-cell memory formation after mild COVID-19. TCRdb reprocessed the 5' RACE reads with MiXCR, giving one entry per CDR3 protein. In the table there are 150,000 or so distinct CDR3 sequences, 30% to 35% of which are singletons. The specimen sequenced was PBMCs or a T cell subset sorted from them (not recorded which). Every receptor here comes from an adult woman who had mild COVID-19 (a few samples of this study predate the infection). Cell type and time point are not known.

This clonotype was found once. One end of the junction varies from germline; a read error may be responsible. This chain connects TRBV7-7 to TRBJ2-7; D is unclear. The CDR3 runs 14 residues. Germline loops: CDR1 SSHAT, CDR2 FNYEAQ (reference sequence). CDR3 coding DNA: TGTGCTAGCAGCTCTGACGGACGGCCCTACGAGCAGTACTTC. Translated, it gives CASSSDGRPYEQYF.

The V gene is TRBV7-3, the J gene TRBJ2-7; possible D gene TRBD2, 5 bases. The CDR3 extends over 13 amino acids. Trimming cost V 1 base and J 3 bases, with 7 bases left between them. Germline CDR1 SGHTA, CDR2 FQGTGA. The CDR3 spells CASSLKGDYEQYF. CDR3 DNA sequence: TGTGCCAGCAGCTTAAAGGGAGACTACGAGCAGTACTTC.

This clonotype has just a few counts. As DNA, the CDR3 is TGTGCCAGCAGTTGGACTATCGCCGGGGAGCTGTTTTTT. Protein product: CASSWTIAGELFF. The rearrangement links TRBV2 to TRBJ2-2; D may be TRBD2 (6 bases). Germline V lookup: CDR1 SNHLY, CDR2 FYNNEI. With 5 bases removed from V and 6 bases from J, the gap between germline ends came to 10 bases. The CDR3 totals 13 residues.

The chain employs TRBV6-5 and TRBJ2-1; 9 bases agree with TRBD2. Looked up from germline, CDR1 is MNHEY and CDR2 is SVGAGI. V shed 5 bases, J shed 8 bases, and the junction held 10 bases outside the gene matches. This CDR3 region has 15 residues. Written as DNA, the CDR3 is TGTGCCAGCAGTAGTAGCGGGAGTGCCCGAGATGAGCAGTTCTTC. Translating gives CASSSSGSARDEQFF.

The V call is TRBV28, the J call TRBJ2-3; no firm D call. Germline loops: CDR1 MDHEN, CDR2 SYDVKM. The CDR3 has 16 amino acids. The V end was cut by 6 bases, the J end by 2 bases, with 18 bases between. In nucleotides, the CDR3 is TGTGCCAGCAGCCTCCCTCCCCAAGCCTACACAGATACGCAGTATTTT. This encodes CASSLPPQAYTDTQYF.

The genes are TRBV11-2 and TRBJ2-2; D is undetermined. V lost 2 bases, J lost 2 bases, and 15 bases lay in between. This CDR3 comprises 17 residues. Germline lookup yields CDR1 SGHAT and CDR2 FQNNGV. The CDR3 DNA reads as TGTGCCAGCAGCTTATATGGTCTACCCCCTAACACCGGGGAGCTGTTTTTT. This translates into CASSLYGLPPNTGELFF.